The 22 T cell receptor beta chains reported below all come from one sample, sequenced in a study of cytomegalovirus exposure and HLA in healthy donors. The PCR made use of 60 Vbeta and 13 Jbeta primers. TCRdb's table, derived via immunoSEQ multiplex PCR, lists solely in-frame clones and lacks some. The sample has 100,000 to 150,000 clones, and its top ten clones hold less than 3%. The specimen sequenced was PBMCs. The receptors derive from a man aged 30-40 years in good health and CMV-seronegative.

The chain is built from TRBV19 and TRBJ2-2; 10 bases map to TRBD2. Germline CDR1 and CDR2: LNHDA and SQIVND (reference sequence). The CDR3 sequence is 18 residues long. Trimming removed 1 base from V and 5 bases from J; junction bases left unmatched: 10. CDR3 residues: CASSIGQTSGLGTGELFF. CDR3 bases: TGTGCCAGTAGTATAGGCCAGACTAGCGGGCTAGGAACCGGGGAGCTGTTTTTT.

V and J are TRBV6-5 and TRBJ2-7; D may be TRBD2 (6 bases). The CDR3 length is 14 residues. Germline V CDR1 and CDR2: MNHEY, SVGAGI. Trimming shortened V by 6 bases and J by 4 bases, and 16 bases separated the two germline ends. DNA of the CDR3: TGTGCCAGCAGCCGCCGGGACTGGATATACGAGCAGTACTTC. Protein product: CASSRRDWIYEQYF.

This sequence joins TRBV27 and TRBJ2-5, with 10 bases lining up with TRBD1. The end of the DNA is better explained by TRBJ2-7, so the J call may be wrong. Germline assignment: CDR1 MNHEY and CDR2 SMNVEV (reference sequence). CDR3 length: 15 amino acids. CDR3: CASSLATGGSYEQYF. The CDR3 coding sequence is TGTGCCAGCAGTTTGGCGACAGGGGGCAGCTACGAGCAGTACTTC.

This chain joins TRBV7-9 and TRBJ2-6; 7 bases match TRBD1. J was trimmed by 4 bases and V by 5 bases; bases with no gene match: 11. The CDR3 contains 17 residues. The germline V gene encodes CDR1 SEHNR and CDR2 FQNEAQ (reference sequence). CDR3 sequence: CASSPGYRGPGANVLTF. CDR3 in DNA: TGTGCCAGCAGCCCTGGCTACAGGGGACCCGGGGCCAACGTCCTGACTTTC.

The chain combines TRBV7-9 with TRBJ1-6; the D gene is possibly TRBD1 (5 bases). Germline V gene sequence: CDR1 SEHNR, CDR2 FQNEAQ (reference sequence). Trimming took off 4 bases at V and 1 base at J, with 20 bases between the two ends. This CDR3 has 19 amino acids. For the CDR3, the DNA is TGTGCCAGCAGCTACTGGGTAGGCAGGGAGGGGTCCTATAATTCACCCCTCCACTTT. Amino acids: CASSYWVGREGSYNSPLHF.

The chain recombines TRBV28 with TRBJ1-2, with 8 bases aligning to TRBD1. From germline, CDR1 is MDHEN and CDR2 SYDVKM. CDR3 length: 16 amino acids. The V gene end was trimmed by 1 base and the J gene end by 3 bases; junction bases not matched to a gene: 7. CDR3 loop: CASSLLGATGDYGYTF. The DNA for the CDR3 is TGTGCCAGCAGTTTATTAGGGGCGACAGGGGACTATGGCTACACCTTC.

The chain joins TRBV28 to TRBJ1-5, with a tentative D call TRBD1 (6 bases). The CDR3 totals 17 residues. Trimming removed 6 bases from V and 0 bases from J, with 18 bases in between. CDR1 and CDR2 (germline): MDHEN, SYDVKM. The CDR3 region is CASRSMDRFNSNQPQHF. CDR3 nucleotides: TGTGCCAGCAGATCAATGGACAGATTTAATAGCAATCAGCCCCAGCATTTT. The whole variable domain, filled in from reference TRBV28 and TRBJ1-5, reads DVKVTQSSRYLVKRTGEKVFLECVQDMDHENMFWYRQDPGLGLRLIYFSYDVKMKEKGDIPEGYSVSREKKERFSLILESASTNQTSMYLCASRSMDRFNSNQPQHFGDGTRLSIL.

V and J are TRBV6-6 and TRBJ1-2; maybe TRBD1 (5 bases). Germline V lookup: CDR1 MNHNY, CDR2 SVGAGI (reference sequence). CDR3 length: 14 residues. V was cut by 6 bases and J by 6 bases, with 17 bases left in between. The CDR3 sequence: CASSRLAGDDGYTF. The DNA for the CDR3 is TGTGCCAGCAGCCGCTTGGCGGGGGACGATGGCTACACCTTC.

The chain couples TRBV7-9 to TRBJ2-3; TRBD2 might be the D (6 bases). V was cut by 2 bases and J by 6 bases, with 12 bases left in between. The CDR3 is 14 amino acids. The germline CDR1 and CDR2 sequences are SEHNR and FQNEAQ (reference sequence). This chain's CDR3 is CASSLLGGWDTQYF. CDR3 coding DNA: TGTGCCAGCAGCTTACTCGGGGGATGGGATACGCAGTATTTT.

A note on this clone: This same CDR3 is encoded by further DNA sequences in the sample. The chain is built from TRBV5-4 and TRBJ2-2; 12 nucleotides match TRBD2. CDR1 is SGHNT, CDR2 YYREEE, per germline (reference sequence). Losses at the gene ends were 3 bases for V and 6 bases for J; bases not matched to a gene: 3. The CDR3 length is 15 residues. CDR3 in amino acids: CASSSGLAGSGELFF. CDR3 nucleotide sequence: TGTGCCAGCAGCTCCGGACTAGCGGGATCCGGGGAGCTGTTTTTT.

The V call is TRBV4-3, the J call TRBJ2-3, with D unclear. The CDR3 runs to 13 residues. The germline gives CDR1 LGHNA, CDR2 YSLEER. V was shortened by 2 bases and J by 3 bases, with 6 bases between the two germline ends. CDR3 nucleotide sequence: TGCGCCAGCAGCCAACTTGAGACAGATACGCAGTATTTT. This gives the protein CASSQLETDTQYF.

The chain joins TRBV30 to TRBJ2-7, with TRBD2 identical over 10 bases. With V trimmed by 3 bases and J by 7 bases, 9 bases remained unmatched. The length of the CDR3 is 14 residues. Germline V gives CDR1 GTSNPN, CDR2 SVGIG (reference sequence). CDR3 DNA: TGTGCCTGGAGGGGGAGCGGGAGGGTCCGGGAGCAGTACTTC. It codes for CAWRGSGRVREQYF.

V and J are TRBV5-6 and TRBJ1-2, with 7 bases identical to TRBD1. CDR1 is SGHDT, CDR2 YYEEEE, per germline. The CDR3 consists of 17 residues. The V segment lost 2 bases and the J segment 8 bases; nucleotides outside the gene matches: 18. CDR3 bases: TGTGCCAGCAGCTTACGAGGACAGGATTATACCTTTCAGGGCTACACCTTC. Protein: CASSLRGQDYTFQGYTF.

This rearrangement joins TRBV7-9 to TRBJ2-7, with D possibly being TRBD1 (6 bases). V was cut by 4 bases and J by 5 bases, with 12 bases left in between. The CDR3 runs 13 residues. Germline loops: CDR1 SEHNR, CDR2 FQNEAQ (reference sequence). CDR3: CASSSRGGHEQYF. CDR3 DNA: TGTGCCAGCAGCTCCCGTGGGGGCCACGAGCAGTACTTC.

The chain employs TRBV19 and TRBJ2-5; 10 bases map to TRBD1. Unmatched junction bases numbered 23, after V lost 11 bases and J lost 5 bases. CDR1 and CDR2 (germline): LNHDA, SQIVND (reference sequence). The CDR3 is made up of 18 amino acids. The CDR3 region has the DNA TGTGCCCCTCATAAACCGCGGGACAGGGGTCGGTCCGAGGAGACCCAGTACTTC. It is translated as CAPHKPRDRGRSEETQYF. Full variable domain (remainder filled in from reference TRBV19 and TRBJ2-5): DGGITQSPKYLFRKEGQNVTLSCEQNLNHDAMYWYRQDPGQGLRLIYYSQIVNDFQKGDIAEGYSVSREKKESFPLTVTSAQKNPTAFYLCAPHKPRDRGRSEETQYFGPGTRLLVL.

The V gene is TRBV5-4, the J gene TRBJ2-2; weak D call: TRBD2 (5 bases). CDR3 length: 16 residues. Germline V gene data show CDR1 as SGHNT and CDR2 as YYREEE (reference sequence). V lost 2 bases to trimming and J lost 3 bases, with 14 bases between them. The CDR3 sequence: CASSFLSGRDTGELFF. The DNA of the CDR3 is TGTGCCAGCAGCTTTTTGTCCGGGCGGGACACCGGGGAGCTGTTTTTT.

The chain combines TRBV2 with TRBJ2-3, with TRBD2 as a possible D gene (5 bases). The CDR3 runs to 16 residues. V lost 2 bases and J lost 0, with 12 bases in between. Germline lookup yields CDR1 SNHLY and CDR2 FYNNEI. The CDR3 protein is CASSEFGVVSTDTQYF. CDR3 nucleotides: TGTGCCAGCAGTGAATTCGGGGTGGTGAGCACAGATACGCAGTATTTT.

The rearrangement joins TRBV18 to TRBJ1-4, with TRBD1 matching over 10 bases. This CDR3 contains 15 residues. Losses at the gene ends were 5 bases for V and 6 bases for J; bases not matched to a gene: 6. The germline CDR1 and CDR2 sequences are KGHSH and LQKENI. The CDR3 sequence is CASSSTGTGDEKLFF. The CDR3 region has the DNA TGTGCCAGCTCATCGACAGGGACAGGGGATGAAAAACTGTTTTTT. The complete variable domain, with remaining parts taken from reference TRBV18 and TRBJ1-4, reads NAGVMQNPRHLVRRRGQEARLRCSPMKGHSHVYWYRQLPEEGLKFMVYLQKENIIDESGMPKERFSAEFPKEGPSILRIQQVVRGDSAAYFCASSSTGTGDEKLFFGSGTQLSVL.

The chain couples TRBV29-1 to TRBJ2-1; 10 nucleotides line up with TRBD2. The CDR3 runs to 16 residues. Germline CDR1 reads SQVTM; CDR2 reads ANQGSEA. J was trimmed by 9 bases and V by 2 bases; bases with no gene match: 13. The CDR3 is CSVEHPAGGEKAEQFF. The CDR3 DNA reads TGCAGCGTTGAACATCCAGCGGGAGGGGAGAAGGCTGAGCAGTTCTTC.

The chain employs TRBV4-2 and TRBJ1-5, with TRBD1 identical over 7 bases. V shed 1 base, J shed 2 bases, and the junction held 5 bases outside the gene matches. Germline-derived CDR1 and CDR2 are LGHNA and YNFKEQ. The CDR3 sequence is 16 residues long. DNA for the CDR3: TGTGCCAGCAGCCAAGTCAGGGGGGAAGGCAATCAGCCCCAGCATTTT. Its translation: CASSQVRGEGNQPQHF.

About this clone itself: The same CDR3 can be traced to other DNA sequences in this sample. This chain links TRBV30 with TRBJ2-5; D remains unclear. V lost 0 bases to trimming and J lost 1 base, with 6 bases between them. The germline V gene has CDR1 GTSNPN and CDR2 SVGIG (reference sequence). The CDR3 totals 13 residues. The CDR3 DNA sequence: TGTGCCTGGAGTGTAAACAGCCAAGAGACCCAGTACTTC. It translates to CAWSVNSQETQYF.

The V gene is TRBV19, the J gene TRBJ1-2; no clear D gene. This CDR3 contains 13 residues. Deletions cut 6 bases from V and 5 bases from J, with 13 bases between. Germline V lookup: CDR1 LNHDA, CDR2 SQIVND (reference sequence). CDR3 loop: CASSYGREYGYTF. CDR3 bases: TGTGCCAGTAGCTATGGTCGGGAATATGGCTACACCTTC.